This T cell receptor beta chain was sequenced during a study of control samples from healthy donors and cancer patients. The length of the CDR3 is 16 residues. J gave up 8 bases and V 4 bases, and 11 bases lay outside the gene matches. CDR1 is LNHNV and CDR2 is YYDKDF in the germline V gene (reference sequence). Clones were sequenced by immunoSEQ multiplex PCR, and TCRdb holds only the in-frame ones, with some missing. The sample includes 85,000 to 100,000 clones, approximately 82% of them seen just once. The sample comprised blood. The receptor comes from a man aged 55 to 70 in good health. This chain joins TRBV15 and TRBJ2-1, with 10 bases that match TRBD2. CDR3 nucleotide sequence: TGTGCCACCAGCACAACTTCTAGCGGGAGAGGGGATGAGCAGTTCTTC. It specifies CATSTTSSGRGDEQFF.